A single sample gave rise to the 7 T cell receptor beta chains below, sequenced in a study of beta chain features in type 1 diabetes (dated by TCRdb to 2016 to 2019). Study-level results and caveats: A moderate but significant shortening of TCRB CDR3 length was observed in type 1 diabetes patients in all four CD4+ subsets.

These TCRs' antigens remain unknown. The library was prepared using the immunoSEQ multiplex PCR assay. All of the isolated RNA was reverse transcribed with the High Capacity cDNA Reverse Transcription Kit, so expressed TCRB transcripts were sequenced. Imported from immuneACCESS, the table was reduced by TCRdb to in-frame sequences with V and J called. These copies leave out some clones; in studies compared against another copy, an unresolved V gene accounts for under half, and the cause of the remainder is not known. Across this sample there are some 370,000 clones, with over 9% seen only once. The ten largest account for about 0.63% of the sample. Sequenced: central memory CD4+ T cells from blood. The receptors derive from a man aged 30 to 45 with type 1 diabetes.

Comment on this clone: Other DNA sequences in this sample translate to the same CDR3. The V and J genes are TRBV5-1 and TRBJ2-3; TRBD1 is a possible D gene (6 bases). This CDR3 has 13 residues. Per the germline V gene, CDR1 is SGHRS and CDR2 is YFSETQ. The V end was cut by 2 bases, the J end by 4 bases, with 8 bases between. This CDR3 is CASSLQGPDTQYF. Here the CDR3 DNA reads TGCGCCAGCAGCTTACAGGGACCAGATACGCAGTATTTT.

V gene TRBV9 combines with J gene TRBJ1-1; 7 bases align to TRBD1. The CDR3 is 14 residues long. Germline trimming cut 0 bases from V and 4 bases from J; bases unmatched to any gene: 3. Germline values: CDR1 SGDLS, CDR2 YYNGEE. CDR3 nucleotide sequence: TGTGCCAGCAGCGTAGCGGGACAGTTCACTGAAGCTTTCTTT. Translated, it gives CASSVAGQFTEAFF.

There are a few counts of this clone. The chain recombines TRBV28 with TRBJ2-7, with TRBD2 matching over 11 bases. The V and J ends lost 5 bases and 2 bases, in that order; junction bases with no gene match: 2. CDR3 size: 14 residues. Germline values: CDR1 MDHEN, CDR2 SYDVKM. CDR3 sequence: CASSPTSGAYEQYF. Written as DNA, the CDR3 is TGTGCCAGCAGTCCGACTAGCGGGGCCTACGAGCAGTACTTC.

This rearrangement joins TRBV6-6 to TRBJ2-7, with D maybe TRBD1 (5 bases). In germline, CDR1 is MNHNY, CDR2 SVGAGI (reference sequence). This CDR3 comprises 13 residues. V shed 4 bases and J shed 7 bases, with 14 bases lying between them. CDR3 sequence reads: CASSWARVGEQYF. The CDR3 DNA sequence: TGTGCCAGCAGTTGGGCCAGGGTGGGAGAGCAGTACTTC.

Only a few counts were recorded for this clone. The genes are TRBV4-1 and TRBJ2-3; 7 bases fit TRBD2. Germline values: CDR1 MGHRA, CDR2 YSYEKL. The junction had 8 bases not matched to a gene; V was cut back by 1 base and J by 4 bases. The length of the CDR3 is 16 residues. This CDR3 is CASSQGGGFLPDTQYF. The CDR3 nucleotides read TGCGCCAGCAGCCAAGGGGGGGGTTTCCTCCCAGATACGCAGTATTTT.

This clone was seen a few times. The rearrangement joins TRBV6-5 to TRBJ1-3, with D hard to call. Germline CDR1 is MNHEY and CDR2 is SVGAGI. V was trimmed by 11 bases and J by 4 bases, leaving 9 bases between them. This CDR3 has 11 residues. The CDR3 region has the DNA TGTGCCGCGGAGAAAGGAAACACCATATATTTT. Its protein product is CAAEKGNTIYF.

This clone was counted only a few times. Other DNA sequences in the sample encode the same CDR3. The CDR3 spells CAIRTTGSVNTEAFF. The CDR3 DNA reads as TGTGCCATCAGAACGACAGGTTCGGTGAACACTGAAGCTTTCTTT. This sequence joins TRBV10-3 and TRBJ1-1, with D perhaps TRBD1 (6 bases). Per the germline V gene, CDR1 is ENHRY and CDR2 is SYGVKD. This CDR3 is 15 amino acids long. V lost 6 bases and J 0 bases, leaving 14 bases between the germline ends.